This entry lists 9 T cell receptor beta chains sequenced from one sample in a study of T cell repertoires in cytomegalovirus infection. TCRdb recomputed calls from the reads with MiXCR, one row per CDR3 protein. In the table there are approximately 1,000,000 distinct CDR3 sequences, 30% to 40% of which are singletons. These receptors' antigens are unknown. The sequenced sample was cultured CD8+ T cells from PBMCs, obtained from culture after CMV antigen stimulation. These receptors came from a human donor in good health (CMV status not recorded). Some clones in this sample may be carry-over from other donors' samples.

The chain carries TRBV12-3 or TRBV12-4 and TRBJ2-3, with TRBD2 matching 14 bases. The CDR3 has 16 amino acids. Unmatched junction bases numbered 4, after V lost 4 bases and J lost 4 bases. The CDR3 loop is CASSSRTSGGSDTQYF. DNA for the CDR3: TGTGCCAGCAGTTCTAGGACTAGCGGGGGGTCAGATACGCAGTATTTT.

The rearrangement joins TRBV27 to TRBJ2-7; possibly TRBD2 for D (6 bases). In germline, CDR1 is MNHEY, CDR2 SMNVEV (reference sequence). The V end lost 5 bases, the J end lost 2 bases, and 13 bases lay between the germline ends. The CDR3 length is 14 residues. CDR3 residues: CASSARGNTYEQYV. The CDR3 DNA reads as TGTGCCAGCAGTGCCCGGGGGAACACCTACGAGCAGTACGTC.

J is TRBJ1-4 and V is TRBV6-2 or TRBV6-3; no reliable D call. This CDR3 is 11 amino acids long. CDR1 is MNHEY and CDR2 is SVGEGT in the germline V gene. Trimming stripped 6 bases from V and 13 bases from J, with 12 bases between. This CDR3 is CASSGENRLFF. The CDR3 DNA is TGTGCCAGCAGCGGAGAGAATCGACTGTTTTTT.

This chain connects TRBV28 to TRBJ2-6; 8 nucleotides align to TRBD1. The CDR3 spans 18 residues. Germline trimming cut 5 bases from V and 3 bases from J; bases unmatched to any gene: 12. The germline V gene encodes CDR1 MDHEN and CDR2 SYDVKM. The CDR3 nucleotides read TGTGCCAGCAGTCTCCGGGGCAGGGGGCCACATGGGGCCAACGTCCTGACTTTC. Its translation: CASSLRGRGPHGANVLTF.

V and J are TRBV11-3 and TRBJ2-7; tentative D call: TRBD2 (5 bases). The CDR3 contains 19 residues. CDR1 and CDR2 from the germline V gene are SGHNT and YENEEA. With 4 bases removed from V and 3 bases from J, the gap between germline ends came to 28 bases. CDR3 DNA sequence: TGTGCCAGCAGCTCCCTATCCCATTTGAGGGCACGGACCATCTACGAGCAGTACGTC. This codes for CASSSLSHLRARTIYEQYV.

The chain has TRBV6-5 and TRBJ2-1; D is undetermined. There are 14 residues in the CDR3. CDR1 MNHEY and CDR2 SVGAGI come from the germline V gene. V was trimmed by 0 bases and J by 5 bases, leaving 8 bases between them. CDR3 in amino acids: CASSYSTANNEQFF. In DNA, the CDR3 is TGTGCCAGCAGTTACTCCACAGCTAACAATGAGCAGTTCTTC.

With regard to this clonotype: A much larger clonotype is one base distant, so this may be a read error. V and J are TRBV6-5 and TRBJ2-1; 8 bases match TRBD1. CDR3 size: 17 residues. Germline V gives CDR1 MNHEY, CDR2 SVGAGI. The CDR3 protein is CVSRRTGQGSGYNEQFF. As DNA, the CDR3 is TGTGTCAGCAGAAGGACAGGGCAAGGTTCTGGCTACAATGAGCAGTTCTTC.

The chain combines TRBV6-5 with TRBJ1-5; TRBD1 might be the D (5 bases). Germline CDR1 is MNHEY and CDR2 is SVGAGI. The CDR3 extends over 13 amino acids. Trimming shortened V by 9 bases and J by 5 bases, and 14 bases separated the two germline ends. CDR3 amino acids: CASTPGRHQPQHF. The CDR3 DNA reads TGTGCCAGTACGCCGGGGCGGCATCAGCCCCAGCATTTT.

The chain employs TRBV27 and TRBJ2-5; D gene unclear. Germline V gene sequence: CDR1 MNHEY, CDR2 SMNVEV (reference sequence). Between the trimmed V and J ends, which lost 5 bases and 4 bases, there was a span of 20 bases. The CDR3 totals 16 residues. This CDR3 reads CASSAPIVTGRETQYF. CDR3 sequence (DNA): TGTGCCAGCAGTGCCCCTATAGTAACGGGCCGAGAGACCCAGTACTTC.